This TCR beta chain originates from a study of shared clonotypes between healthy human individuals. Findings of the study overall: Apart from blood, nothing was sampled; tissue repertoires likely differ. Estimated richness was generally greater in naive than memory subsets.

Positively selected for CCR7, the CD45RO-negative cells used as naive CD8 cells excluded terminally differentiated effector memory CD45RA+ cells. At deep level, the assay was performed. Authors' methods: ImmunoSEQ junction-only sequences lacked quality scores, so their filtering differed. Method: immunoSEQ multiplex PCR; TCRdb's copy keeps in-frame clones and lacks some. That table furnishes V, J and clone size, whereas the DNA furnished D and trimming. The table has about 2.1 million clones, 90% to 95% seen once. With regard to this clone: The target antigen is unknown.

The germline gives CDR1 SGHVS, CDR2 FNYEAQ. CDR3 length: 13 amino acids. The V end was cut by 5 bases, the J end by 1 base, with 9 bases between. V and J are TRBV7-6 and TRBJ2-7; D remains unclear. Sequenced material: naive CD8+ T cells from PBMCs. The origin of this receptor is a man aged 18 to 29 in good health. Some clones in this sample may be carry-over from other donors' samples. DNA of the CDR3: TGTGCCAGCAGCCCCGTGGGGTCCTACGAGCAGTACTTC. As protein: CASSPVGSYEQYF.